This TCR beta chain was captured by sequencing in a study of T-cell reconstitution after alpha-beta-depleted transplantation in children. It was with unique molecular identifiers that the TCRbeta library was prepared. Via MiXCR, TCRdb re-called the PCR reads, giving one row per CDR3 protein. The sample carries approximately 980,000 distinct CDR3 sequences, around 30% recorded once. Trimming removed 4 bases at V and 4 bases at J, with 19 bases between. Germline CDR1 DFQATT, CDR2 SNEGSKA (reference sequence). The CDR3 extends over 15 amino acids. Here the sequenced sample was PBMCs, mostly from graft donor cells, taken 360 days after TCRalphabeta/CD19-depleted stem cell transplant. The sequence was collected from a boy younger than two who had a stem cell transplant for SCID, so the T cells may come from the graft donor. The rearrangement joins TRBV20-1 to TRBJ1-2; perhaps TRBD1 as D (5 bases). This CDR3 reads CSAKGLGRTGYGYTF. The CDR3 nucleotides are TGCAGTGCTAAGGGGTTGGGGAGGACCGGCTATGGCTACACCTTC.